Listed below are T cell receptor beta chains from one sample, sequenced in a study of metastatic and nonmetastatic thyroid tumors. TCRdb re-analyzed the PCR reads using MiXCR. The sample includes 30,000 to 40,000 clones, roughly 22% seen only once; the top ten take around 3%. Sequences were obtained from tumor tissue. The receptors shown here come from a male donor with papillary thyroid cancer or a benign thyroid nodule (not recorded which). Some clones in this sample may be carry-over from other donors' samples. The CDR3 runs from the conserved cysteine through the conserved F or W. D genes are given only for firm matches. For some rows the clone size is stated as once, few or many, or as a class when expanded; others skip it.

cdr3_aa | cdr3_nt | j_call | d_call | clone_size | v_call
CASSFDRGYGYTF | TGTGCCAGCAGCTTTGACAGGGGTTATGGCTACACCTTC | TRBJ1-2 | TRBD1 | many | TRBV5-4
CASSQELAGVGDEQFF | TGTGCCAGCAGCCAAGAACTAGCGGGAGTTGGCGATGAGCAGTTCTTC | TRBJ2-1 | TRBD2 | . | TRBV4-2
CSARQGRGQPQHF | TGCAGTGCTAGGCAGGGTAGGGGGCAGCCCCAGCATTTT | TRBJ1-5 | . | many | TRBV20-1
CASSLGQVTEELFF | TGCGCCAGCAGCCTAGGACAGGTCACCGAGGAGCTGTTTTTT | TRBJ2-2 | TRBD1 | . | TRBV5-1
CASSDRLPQFF | TGTGCCAGCAGTGATAGACTCCCTCAGTTCTTC | TRBJ2-1 | . | . | TRBV2
CSARTGTDTQYF | TGCAGTGCTAGAACAGGCACAGATACGCAGTATTTT | TRBJ2-3 | . | many | TRBV20-1
CSVKLEARDLYSYEQYF | TGCAGTGTTAAGCTCGAAGCTCGGGACCTGTACTCCTACGAGCAGTACTTC | TRBJ2-7 | . | many | TRBV20-1
CASIRTGKAYEQYF | TGTGCCAGCATCCGGACAGGAAAAGCCTACGAGCAGTACTTC | TRBJ2-7 | TRBD1 | few | TRBV28
CAIRGQNYVYTF | TGTGCCATCAGAGGACAGAACTATGTCTACACCTTC | TRBJ1-2 | . | few | TRBV6-2/TRBV6-3
CASSQIGPYNEQFF | TGTGCCAGCAGCCAAATAGGTCCATACAATGAGCAGTTCTTC | TRBJ2-1 | . | many | TRBV4-2
CASRNPGLPVEQYF | TGTGCCAGCAGAAACCCAGGGCTACCTGTCGAGCAGTACTTC | TRBJ2-7 | . | . | TRBV6-2/TRBV6-3
CASSPVFPFHF | TGTGCCAGCAGCCCGGTGTTTCCCTTCCACTTT | TRBJ1-6 | . | . | TRBV7-8
CASSSGLRSYNEKFF | TGTGCCAGCAGCTCAGGATTAAGGTCCTACAATGAGAAGTTCTTC | TRBJ2-1 | . | once | TRBV11-1
CASMKDSNQPQHF | TGTGCCAGTATGAAGGACAGCAATCAGCCCCAGCATTTT | TRBJ1-5 | . | many | TRBV7-9
CASSAGTGEQYF | TGTGCCAGCAGCGCAGGGACAGGCGAGCAGTACTTC | TRBJ2-7 | TRBD1 | many | TRBV9
CASSWTSGRTYEQYF | TGTGCCAGCAGCTGGACTAGCGGTCGAACCTACGAGCAGTACTTC | TRBJ2-7 | TRBD2 | . | TRBV11-2
CASSLAGSVRVGADTQYF | TGTGCCAGCAGCTTAGCGGGGAGCGTGAGGGTAGGGGCAGATACGCAGTATTTT | TRBJ2-3 | . | . | TRBV7-2
CASSPVGNEQYF | TGTGCCAGCTCACCTGTAGGCAACGAGCAGTACTTC | TRBJ2-7 | . | many | TRBV18
CASSYSGGGELFF | TGTGCCAGCAGTTACTCGGGAGGAGGGGAGCTGTTTTTT | TRBJ2-2 | . | few | TRBV6-2/TRBV6-3
CASSLRTGGETQYF | TGTGCTAGCAGCCTTAGGACAGGGGGAGAGACCCAGTACTTC | TRBJ2-5 | TRBD1 | many | TRBV7-7
CASKTRGQSSYNEQFF | TGTGCCAGCAAAACCAGGGGGCAGAGCTCCTACAATGAGCAGTTCTTC | TRBJ2-1 | TRBD1 | many | TRBV6-2/TRBV6-3
CASSLWDPATGELFF | TGTGCCAGCAGTTTGTGGGACCCGGCCACCGGGGAGCTGTTTTTT | TRBJ2-2 | . | many | TRBV6-2/TRBV6-3
CASSLGTSGIQYF | TGTGCCAGCAGTTTGGGGACCTCGGGAATACAGTACTTC | TRBJ2-5 | . | . | TRBV28
CASSHPKASGRAQTQYF | TGTGCCAGCAGCCACCCTAAGGCTAGCGGGAGGGCCCAGACCCAGTACTTC | TRBJ2-5 | TRBD2 | . | TRBV7-8
CASSRGLAGGLADTQYF | TGTGCCAGCAGCCGGGGACTAGCGGGAGGGTTGGCAGATACGCAGTATTTT | TRBJ2-3 | TRBD2 | many | TRBV3-1
CASSRPGSEQFF | TGTGCCAGCAGCCGACCGGGCAGTGAGCAGTTCTTC | TRBJ2-1 | . | many | TRBV5-5
CASSVTGGITEAFF | TGTGCTAGCAGCGTTACAGGTGGCATCACTGAAGCTTTCTTT | TRBJ1-1 | . | . | TRBV6-1